These 21 T cell receptor beta chains were all obtained from the same sample, sequenced in a study of cytomegalovirus exposure and HLA in healthy donors. The PCR contained 60 Vbeta and 13 Jbeta primers. The assay was immunoSEQ multiplex PCR, and TCRdb's table has in-frame clones only and misses some. This table holds some 140,000 clones, around 80% found once. The sequencing input was PBMCs. Receptors originate from a man aged 25-45 years in good health.

The chain employs TRBV9 and TRBJ1-2; D is possibly TRBD1 (5 bases). The CDR3 covers 16 residues. Trimming shortened V by 2 bases and J by 5 bases, and 19 bases separated the two germline ends. Germline loops: CDR1 SGDLS, CDR2 YYNGEE. CDR3 in amino acids: CASSVAPTPGEYGYTF. For the CDR3, the DNA is TGTGCCAGCAGCGTGGCACCGACTCCGGGGGAATATGGCTACACCTTC.

About this clone itself: An end of the junction does not agree with germline; a read error may underlie this. Here the CDR3 DNA reads TGTTCCAGCAGCTTAGCCTCTAGCGGGAGGGCCCCCTACAATGAGCAGTTCTTC. It codes for CSSSLASSGRAPYNEQFF. The rearrangement uses TRBV7-9 and TRBJ2-1, with 12 bases matching TRBD2. Germline V lookup: CDR1 SEHNR, CDR2 FQNEAQ (reference sequence). The CDR3 runs 18 residues.

This clone was found once. This chain joins TRBV7-3 and TRBJ2-6; 7 bases match TRBD2. Germline CDR1 reads SGHTA; CDR2 reads FQGTGA. V was clipped by 5 bases and J by 0 bases; unmatched bases: 1. This CDR3 is 15 amino acids long. CDR3 in amino acids: CASSGGGSGANVLTF. The CDR3 coding sequence is TGTGCCAGCAGCGGCGGGGGCTCTGGGGCCAACGTCCTGACTTTC.

The genes are TRBV7-8 and TRBJ2-3; unclear D gene. The CDR3 covers 12 residues. Trimming shortened V by 1 base and J by 5 bases, and 4 bases separated the two germline ends. From germline, CDR1 is SGHVS and CDR2 FQNEAQ. The CDR3 reads CASSLDGDTQYF. The CDR3 bases are TGTGCCAGCAGCTTAGACGGAGATACGCAGTATTTT. Variable domain in full (rest from reference TRBV7-8 and TRBJ2-3): GAGVSQSPRYKVAKRGQDVALRCDPISGHVSLFWYQQALGQGPEFLTYFQNEAQLDKSGLPSDRFFAERPEGSVSTLKIQRTQQEDSAVYLCASSLDGDTQYFGPGTRLTVL.

This clone showed up just once. CDR3 bases: TGTGCCAGCAGCCCCCGGAGGGGGACTAGCGGGTCCTACAATGAGCAGTTCTTC. It encodes CASSPRRGTSGSYNEQFF. This chain connects TRBV9 to TRBJ2-1, with TRBD2 matching over 12 bases. The V gene end was trimmed by 4 bases and the J gene end by 1 base; junction bases not matched to a gene: 9. The CDR3 runs to 18 residues. CDR1 is SGDLS, CDR2 YYNGEE, per germline. Using reference TRBV9 and TRBJ2-1 for the parts outside the CDR3, the full variable domain is DSGVTQTPKHLITATGQRVTLRCSPRSGDLSVYWYQQSLDQGLQFLIQYYNGEERAKGNILERFSAQQFPDLHSELNLSSLELGDSALYFCASSPRRGTSGSYNEQFFGPGTRLTVL.

A remark on this clone: This sample also contains other DNA sequences that code for the same CDR3. The rearrangement links TRBV4-3 to TRBJ1-6; no definite D call. This CDR3 comprises 14 residues. The V gene's germline CDR1 is LGHNA and CDR2 YSLEER. Trimming took off 3 bases at V and 10 bases at J, with 13 bases between the two ends. CDR3 DNA: TGCGCCAGCAGCCAGGAGGGCATGTTCTCACCCCTCCACTTT. As protein: CASSQEGMFSPLHF.

V gene TRBV28 combines with J gene TRBJ2-1; the D gene is possibly TRBD1 (5 bases). There are 15 residues in the CDR3. CDR1 and CDR2 from the germline V gene are MDHEN and SYDVKM. V lost 9 bases to trimming and J lost 0 bases, with 15 bases between them. The CDR3 nucleotides read TGTGCCAGTTCCCACAGGAAGAGCTCCTACAATGAGCAGTTCTTC. Translation gives CASSHRKSSYNEQFF.

The chain links TRBV28 to TRBJ1-5, with D unresolved. Trimming shortened V by 3 bases and J by 0 bases, and 15 bases separated the two germline ends. CDR1 and CDR2 from the germline V gene are MDHEN and SYDVKM. The CDR3 covers 17 residues. The chain's CDR3 is CASSLAPPGYSNQPQHF. In DNA, the CDR3 is TGTGCCAGCAGTTTGGCCCCGCCGGGGTATAGCAATCAGCCCCAGCATTTT.

V and J are TRBV6-5 and TRBJ2-7; D is perhaps TRBD2 (7 bases). CDR1 and CDR2 from the germline V gene are MNHEY and SVGAGI. The CDR3 has 14 residues. The V gene lost 5 bases and the J gene lost 3 bases, with 14 bases spanning the gap. CDR3 sequence (DNA): TGTGCCAGCAGTGCTCACAGGGACTACTACGAGCAGTACTTC. Amino acids: CASSAHRDYYEQYF.

J is TRBJ2-3 and V is TRBV29-1, with a possible D match to TRBD1 (7 bases). This CDR3 has 13 amino acids. Trimming shortened V by 3 bases and J by 8 bases, and 15 bases separated the two germline ends. Looked up from germline, CDR1 is SQVTM and CDR2 is ANQGSEA. CDR3 DNA: TGCAGCGTTGATCAGGGGGGTCTAGGTACGCAGTATTTT. Translating it yields CSVDQGGLGTQYF.

This clone was detected only once. One junction end does not reproduce the germline sequence, and a read error may be involved. This chain uses TRBV11-3 with TRBJ2-4; TRBD2 might be the D (6 bases). Germline V gene sequence: CDR1 SGHNT, CDR2 YENEEA. The CDR3 spans 13 residues. The CDR3 bases are TGTGCCAGCCGTAGCGGAGCCCAAAACATTCAGTACTTC. Amino acid sequence: CASRSGAQNIQYF.

The rearrangement uses TRBV7-3 and TRBJ2-3; 8 bases are shared with TRBD2. The CDR3 totals 13 residues. From germline, CDR1 is SGHTA and CDR2 FQGTGA. V trimming: 5 bases; J trimming: 6 bases; junction bases outside the gene matches: 4. CDR3 in amino acids: CASSPGGGDTQYF. The CDR3 coding sequence is TGTGCCAGCAGCCCGGGAGGGGGGGATACGCAGTATTTT.

The rearrangement uses TRBV2 and TRBJ2-7; D might be TRBD2 (6 bases). The CDR3 has 15 amino acids. CDR1 is SNHLY and CDR2 is FYNNEI in the germline V gene. Trimming took off 6 bases at V and 5 bases at J, with 20 bases between the two ends. CDR3 sequence reads: CASRPPGGEVHEQYF. CDR3 nucleotide sequence: TGTGCCAGCAGGCCCCCCGGGGGTGAGGTCCACGAGCAGTACTTC.

The V and J genes are TRBV28 and TRBJ1-2; D gene unclear. Germline values: CDR1 MDHEN, CDR2 SYDVKM. The CDR3 consists of 11 residues. Trimming cost V 7 bases and J 5 bases, with 8 bases left between them. Here the CDR3 reads CASTDFYGYTF. DNA for the CDR3: TGTGCCAGCACGGACTTTTATGGCTACACCTTC.

The chain combines TRBV18 with TRBJ1-5; weak D call: TRBD1 (6 bases). Germline CDR1 and CDR2: KGHSH and LQKENI. Trimming shortened V by 4 bases and J by 2 bases, and 12 bases separated the two germline ends. The CDR3 consists of 15 residues. The CDR3: CASSQQGIGNQPQHF. CDR3 DNA sequence: TGTGCCAGCTCACAACAGGGAATTGGCAATCAGCCCCAGCATTTT.

CDR3: CASSPPAVNTEAFF. DNA for the CDR3: TGTGCCAGCTCACCACCCGCAGTGAACACTGAAGCTTTCTTT. The genes are TRBV18 and TRBJ1-1, with D uncertain. CDR1 KGHSH and CDR2 LQKENI come from the germline V gene. V was shortened by 0 bases and J by 0 bases, with 5 bases between the two germline ends. The CDR3 covers 14 residues.

J is TRBJ1-1 and V is TRBV27; D not certain. The CDR3 covers 12 residues. The germline gives CDR1 MNHEY, CDR2 SMNVEV (reference sequence). Deletions cut 7 bases from V and 7 bases from J, with 13 bases between. Here the CDR3 reads CASKQTLGEAFF. The CDR3 nucleotides are TGTGCCAGCAAGCAGACACTAGGTGAAGCTTTCTTT.

In its sample, this clone was seen a few times. This CDR3 is also generated by other DNA sequences in the sample. J is TRBJ1-1 and V is TRBV23-1, with TRBD1 as a possible D gene (5 bases). TRBV23-1 is assigned to the ORF class and has an uncertain function. Deletions cut 6 bases from V and 7 bases from J, with 30 bases between. The CDR3 runs to 18 residues. The CDR3 nucleotides are TGCGCCAGCAGGAAGTGCGGGGCGCAAGTCGAGGGTGTCAGTGAAGCTTTCTTT. Amino acid sequence: CASRKCGAQVEGVSEAFF.

As regards this clone: The sample carries other DNA sequences with the same CDR3. This chain connects TRBV7-9 to TRBJ1-3; 7 bases are shared with TRBD1. Losses at the gene ends were 5 bases for V and 6 bases for J; bases not matched to a gene: 4. The CDR3 spans 13 residues. Per the germline V gene, CDR1 is SEHNR and CDR2 is FQNEAQ (reference sequence). The CDR3 DNA sequence: TGTGCCAGCAGCGCGGGGACAGCAAACACCATATATTTT. This encodes CASSAGTANTIYF. Together with reference TRBV7-9 and TRBJ1-3, the CDR3 gives the full variable domain: DTGVSQNPRHKITKRGQNVTFRCDPISEHNRLYWYRQTLGQGPEFLTYFQNEAQLEKSRLLSDRFSAERPKGSFSTLEIQRTEQGDSAMYLCASSAGTANTIYFGEGSWLTVV.

The chain has TRBV5-1 and TRBJ2-7; 9 nucleotides align to TRBD1. The V gene end was trimmed by 1 base and the J gene end by 5 bases; junction bases not matched to a gene: 7. Per the germline V gene, CDR1 is SGHRS and CDR2 is YFSETQ. The CDR3 spans 15 residues. The chain's CDR3 is CASSLRTGVRHEQYF. DNA for the CDR3: TGCGCCAGCAGCTTGAGGACAGGGGTAAGACACGAGCAGTACTTC.

The chain has TRBV25-1 and TRBJ1-2; D gene uncertain. Germline assignment: CDR1 MGHDK and CDR2 SYGVNS. Trimming took 6 bases from V and 5 from J, leaving 10 bases between them. The CDR3 sequence is 12 residues long. The CDR3 DNA reads as TGTGCCAGCAGCGGGAGTGGGTATGGCTACACCTTC. Residues: CASSGSGYGYTF.